This T cell receptor (beta chain) is drawn from a study of regulatory T cells in long-lasting Graves disease (TCRdb year 2021). With regard to the full study: Newly diagnosed Graves' disease patients had taken antithyroid drugs for less than 3 months. Peripheral blood TCR sequencing and RNA sequencing compared persistent Graves' disease patients with newly diagnosed Graves' disease patients. The study took place in China and was registered as a clinical trial. A total of roughly 35 samples underwent TCR sequencing: some 13 from persistent and around 20 from newly diagnosed Graves' disease patients.

This clonotype was seen ten or more times. Its antigen is not yet known. No quality values exist for individual bases; no much larger clone is one base distant. Overall results and qualifications from the work: The authors acknowledged the small sample size as a limitation that may reduce accuracy. Peripheral blood alone was examined, since thyroid tissue, which constituted the primary lesion, could not be accessed. Patients with persistent disease shared more public clonotypes (fewer than 3,000) than newly diagnosed patients did (more than 900). Sequencing and analysis were limited to the TCR beta chain. Persistent disease showed preferential use of TRBV28, TRBJ1-2 and TRBJ2-5, whereas newly diagnosed disease favored TRBV20-1 and TRBJ2-1. Lower TCR Shannon entropy and fewer highly expanded clones were observed in persistent Graves' disease patients than in newly diagnosed patients, which suggested clonal expansion.

The library was obtained by multiplex PCR. Sequencing instrument: Illumina HiSeq 4000. TCR beta libraries were built with iRepertoire HTBI primers and Arm-PCR amplification of CDR3 regions. Before sequencing, the PCR products underwent gel purification. Under the source paper's analysis protocol: A total of some 60 TRBV and some 15 TRBJ segments were identified across samples and were used for gene usage analysis of CDR3 amino acid clonotypes. COPE and FqMerger were used to merge filtered high-quality paired reads into contigs. BLAST was used to align contigs to the IMGT TRBV, TRBD and TRBJ reference genes, and CDR3 was defined following IMGT. Highly expanded clones were defined as clonotypes with a frequency above 0.1%. Shannon entropy was used to measure repertoire diversity, and the Gini coefficient was used to measure V-J evenness. Clonotypes shared by more than one individual were considered public. TCRdb cleaned the public reads at Q25 with fastp, built clones with MiXCR and kept in-frame beta chains. For every CDR3 protein sequence, its rows merge into one entry that carries the most common genes and DNA. The V and J calls shown here were made by TCRdb, not taken from the authors' results. In this sample the table shows around 450,000 distinct CDR3 sequences, 14% to 15% of which occur a single time. About a sixth of the sample is in the top ten clones.

Its CDR3 holds 15 amino acids, cysteine through phenylalanine. Left in the record is the CDR3 DNA by itself, 45 bases read in frame from the first base. CDR1 and CDR2 were assigned from the germline V gene as SGHVS and FQNEAQ. Germline trimming: 5 bases from V, 7 bases from J; junction bases outside gene matches: 8. The time point label, as the study defines it: newly diagnosed GD, antithyroid drugs for less than 3 months. For both TCR sequencing and RNA sequencing, RNA was extracted from PBMCs using TRIzol. Graves' disease was diagnosed according to American Thyroid Association guidelines. Patients for the study were recruited at an endocrinology department in Xi'an, China. Each patient gave about 8.1 milliliters of peripheral blood, collected in an EDTA anticoagulant tube. Ficoll Paque Plus density gradient separation was used to isolate PBMCs, and no further T cell sorting was performed. RNA quality was checked with an Agilent 2100 Bioanalyzer and agarose gel, and concentration with a NanoDrop 2000.

Another study also made use of these data, one on T cells in Graves' hyperthyroidism and ophthalmopathy. The second study also describes: Stable Graves' hyperthyroidism was defined as the absence of progression to ophthalmopathy over 18 months of follow-up. The hyperthyroidism patients were between 18 and 65 years old and newly diagnosed, with a disease duration of less than 2 months. Patients with uncontrolled infections, other autoimmune diseases, pregnancy or lactation were excluded. Diagnoses were based on clinical symptoms, serum thyroxine and TRAb, thyroid ultrasound and orbital computed tomography. The TCR CDR3 was subjected to a first round of RT-PCR using the HTBI primer set and the Qiagen OneStep RT-PCR kit. Blood samples also contained most of the expanded thyroid clonotypes (frequency above 0.001), which suggests that blood repertoires may reflect thyroid immune responses. A model built on a 13 V-J signature distinguished ophthalmopathy from stable hyperthyroidism, reaching about 88% sensitivity and about 81% specificity in cross-validation and 80%/75% in testing. In validation, the model predicted progression to ophthalmopathy a median of roughly six months before onset, with around 70% sensitivity and 72.22% specificity. TCR V-J signatures able to tell the groups apart were searched for in a discovery cohort of around 95 patients, of whom more than 40 had Graves' ophthalmopathy and roughly 59 had stable Graves' hyperthyroidism. Prospective prediction of ophthalmopathy was tested in an independent validation cohort of 18 to 20 hyperthyroidism patients and 15 to 17 patients who later progressed to ophthalmopathy. The approximately 100 discovery patients were randomly split 7:3 into training and test sets. Thyroid tissue and blood T-cell repertoires from more than five Graves' hyperthyroidism patients were also compared in the study. Following sampling, methimazole starting at 30 mg daily was given to hyperthyroidism patients, and high-dose intravenous methylprednisolone was given to ophthalmopathy patients. Libraries were constructed in a second round of multiplex PCR, after which size selection and purification were performed. Paired-end sequencing of the libraries was performed with 100 bp reads on an Illumina HiSeq2000. SOAPnuke was used to process the raw data, with reads discarded if the reads contained adapters or uncalled bases, had a mean Phred below 15, or lacked an exact constant-primer or identifier match. COPE v1.2.5 was used to merge high-quality paired reads, and clonotypes were defined as unique nucleotide sequences. MiTCR v1.1 was used to align clonotypes to the IMGT TRBV, TRBD and TRBJ reference segments. Only V-J combinations with frequency above 0.0001, covering 99% to 99.2% of repertoires, were analysed. A TCS score was defined as the ratio of F50 (clonal expansion) to E x V (chaos), with BLOSUM62-based TCRdist applied between CDR3 peptides within each V-J. Welch's t-statistics and random forest reduced just over 500 V-J features to roughly 13, which were used in a naive Bayes classifier (R e1071). Sample size was not statistically predetermined, and investigators were not blinded to group allocation. TCR Vbeta CDR3 sequencing of 120 to 150 peripheral blood samples (43 ophthalmopathy, about 80 hyperthyroidism and around 17 progressor patients) is reported in the paper.

The chain is assembled from TRBV7-8 and TRBJ2-1; 10 middle bases align to TRBD2. This clonotype was sampled from a woman between 25 and 40 years old with Graves disease. Donor details come from another sample of the same person, matched by shared clones. The material was peripheral blood mononuclear cells (PBMCs), obtained at new diagnosis, from a patient treated with antithyroid drugs. The DNA sequence is as follows: TGTGCCAGCAGCCCTCCTAGCGGGAGTCTGAATGAGCAGTTCTTC. Translated, this is CASSPPSGSLNEQFF.